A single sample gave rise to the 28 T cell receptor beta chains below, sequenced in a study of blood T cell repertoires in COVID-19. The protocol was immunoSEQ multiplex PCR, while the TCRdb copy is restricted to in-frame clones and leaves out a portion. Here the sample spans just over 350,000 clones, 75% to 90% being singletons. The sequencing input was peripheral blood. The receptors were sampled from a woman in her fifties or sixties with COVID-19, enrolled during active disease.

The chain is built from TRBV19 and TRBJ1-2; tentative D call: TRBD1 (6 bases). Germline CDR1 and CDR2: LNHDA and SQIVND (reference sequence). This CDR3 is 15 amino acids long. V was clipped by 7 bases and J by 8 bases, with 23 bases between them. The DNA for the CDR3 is TGTGCCAGTATCATAGCCCCGGGGGGGCTAAAGGGCTACACCTTC. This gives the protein CASIIAPGGLKGYTF.

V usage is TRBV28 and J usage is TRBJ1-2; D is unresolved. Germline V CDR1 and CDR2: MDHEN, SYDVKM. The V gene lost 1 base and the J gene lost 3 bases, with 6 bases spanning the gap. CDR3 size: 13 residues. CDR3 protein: CASSLFGDYGYTF. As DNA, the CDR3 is TGTGCCAGCAGTTTATTCGGGGACTATGGCTACACCTTC.

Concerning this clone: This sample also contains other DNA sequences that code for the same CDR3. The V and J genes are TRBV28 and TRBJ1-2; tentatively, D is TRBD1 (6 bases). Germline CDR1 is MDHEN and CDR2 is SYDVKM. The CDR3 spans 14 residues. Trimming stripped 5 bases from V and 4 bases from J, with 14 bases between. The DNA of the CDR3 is TGTGCCAGCAGTACGCCCCAGGGGCTCTATGGCTACACCTTC. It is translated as CASSTPQGLYGYTF.

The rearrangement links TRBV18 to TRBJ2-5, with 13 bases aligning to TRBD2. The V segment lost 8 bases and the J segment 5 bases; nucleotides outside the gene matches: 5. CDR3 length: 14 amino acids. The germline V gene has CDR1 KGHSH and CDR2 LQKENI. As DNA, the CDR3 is TGTGCCAGCGCGACTAGCGGGGGGATGGAGACCCAGTACTTC. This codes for CASATSGGMETQYF.

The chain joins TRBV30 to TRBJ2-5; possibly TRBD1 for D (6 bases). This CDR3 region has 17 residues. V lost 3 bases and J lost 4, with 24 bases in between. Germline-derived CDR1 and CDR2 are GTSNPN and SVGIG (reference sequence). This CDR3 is CAWSASRTAPSVETQYF. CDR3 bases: TGTGCCTGGAGCGCAAGTAGGACAGCCCCTAGTGTAGAGACCCAGTACTTC.

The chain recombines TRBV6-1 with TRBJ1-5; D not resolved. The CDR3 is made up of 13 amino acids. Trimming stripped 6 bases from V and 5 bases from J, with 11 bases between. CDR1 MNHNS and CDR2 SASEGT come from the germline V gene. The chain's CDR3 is CASSPDGYQPQHF. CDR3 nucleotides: TGTGCCAGCAGCCCCGACGGGTATCAGCCCCAGCATTTT.

The CDR3 is CASSQDGGTGGYYEQYF. In DNA form, the CDR3 reads TGTGCCAGCAGCCAAGATGGGGGGACAGGGGGCTACTACGAGCAGTACTTC. The V gene is TRBV3-1 (or the pseudogene TRBV3-2), the J gene TRBJ2-7; 12 positions agree with TRBD1. V lost 0 bases to trimming and J lost 3 bases; unmatched junction nucleotides: 6. Germline V lookup: CDR1 LGHDT, CDR2 YNNKEL (reference sequence). This CDR3 has 17 amino acids.

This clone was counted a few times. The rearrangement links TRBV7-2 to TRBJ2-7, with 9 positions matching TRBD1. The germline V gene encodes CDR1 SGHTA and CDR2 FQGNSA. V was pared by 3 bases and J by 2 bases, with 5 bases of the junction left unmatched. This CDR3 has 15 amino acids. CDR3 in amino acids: CASSLGRDRAYEQYF. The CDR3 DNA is TGTGCCAGCAGCTTGGGCCGGGACAGGGCCTACGAGCAGTACTTC.

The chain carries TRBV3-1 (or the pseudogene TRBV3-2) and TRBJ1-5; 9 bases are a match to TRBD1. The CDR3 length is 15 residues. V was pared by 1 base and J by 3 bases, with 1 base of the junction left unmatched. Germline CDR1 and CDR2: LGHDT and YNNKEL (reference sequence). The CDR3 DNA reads TGTGCCAGCAGCCAAGGGACAGGGGCCAATCAGCCCCAGCATTTT. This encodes CASSQGTGANQPQHF.

The CDR3 DNA reads as TGTGCCAGCAGTTATTCGGGGGGGCCGGTGGAGACCCAGTACTTC. Translating it yields CASSYSGGPVETQYF. The rearrangement links TRBV6-5 to TRBJ2-5, with TRBD2 matching 8 bases. Germline V gene sequence: CDR1 MNHEY, CDR2 SVGAGI. V lost 3 bases, J lost 5 bases, and 8 bases stayed unmatched. CDR3 size: 15 residues.

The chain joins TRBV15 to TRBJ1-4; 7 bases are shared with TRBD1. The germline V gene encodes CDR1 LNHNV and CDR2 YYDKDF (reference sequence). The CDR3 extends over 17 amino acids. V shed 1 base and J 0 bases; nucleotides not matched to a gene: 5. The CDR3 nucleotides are TGTGCCACCAGCAGAGGGGAAGGGGGCCCAACTAATGAAAAACTGTTTTTT. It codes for CATSRGEGGPTNEKLFF.

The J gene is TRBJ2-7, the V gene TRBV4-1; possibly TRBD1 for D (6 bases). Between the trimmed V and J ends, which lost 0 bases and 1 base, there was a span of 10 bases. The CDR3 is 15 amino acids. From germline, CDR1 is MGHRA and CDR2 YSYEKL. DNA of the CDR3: TGCGCCAGCAGCCAAGAGGGGGCGAGGTCCTACGAGCAGTACTTC. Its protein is CASSQEGARSYEQYF.

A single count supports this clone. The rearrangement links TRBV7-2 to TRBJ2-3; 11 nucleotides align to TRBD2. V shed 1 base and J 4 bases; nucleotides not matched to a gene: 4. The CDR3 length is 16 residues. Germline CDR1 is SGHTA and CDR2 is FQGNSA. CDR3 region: CASSLDVSGGADTQYF. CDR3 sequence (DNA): TGTGCCAGCAGCTTAGATGTTAGCGGGGGGGCAGATACGCAGTATTTT.

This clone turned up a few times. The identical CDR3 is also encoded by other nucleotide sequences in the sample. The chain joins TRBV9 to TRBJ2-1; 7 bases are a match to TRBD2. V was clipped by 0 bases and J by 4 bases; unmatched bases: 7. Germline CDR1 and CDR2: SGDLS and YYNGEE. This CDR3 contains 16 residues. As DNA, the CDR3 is TGTGCCAGCAGCGTAGTGGGGAGCGGGGCGTACAATGAGCAGTTCTTC. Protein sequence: CASSVVGSGAYNEQFF.

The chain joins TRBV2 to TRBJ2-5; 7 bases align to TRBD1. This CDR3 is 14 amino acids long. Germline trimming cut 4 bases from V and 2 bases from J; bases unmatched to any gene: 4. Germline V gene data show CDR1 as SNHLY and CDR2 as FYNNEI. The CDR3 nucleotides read TGTGCCAGCAGTGGGTCGGGACAGCAAGAGACCCAGTACTTC. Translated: CASSGSGQQETQYF.

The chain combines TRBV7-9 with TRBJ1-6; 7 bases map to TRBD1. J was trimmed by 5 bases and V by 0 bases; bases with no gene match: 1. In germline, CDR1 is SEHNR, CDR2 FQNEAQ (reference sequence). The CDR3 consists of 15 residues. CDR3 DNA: TGTGCCAGCAGCTTAGCAGGGGGCGATAATTCACCCCTCCACTTT. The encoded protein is CASSLAGGDNSPLHF.

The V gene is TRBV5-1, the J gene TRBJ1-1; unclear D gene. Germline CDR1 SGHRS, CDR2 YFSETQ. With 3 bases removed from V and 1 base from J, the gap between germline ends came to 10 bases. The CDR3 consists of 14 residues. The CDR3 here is CASSSLPGNTEAFF. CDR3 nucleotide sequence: TGCGCCAGCAGCTCTCTGCCCGGGAACACTGAAGCTTTCTTT.

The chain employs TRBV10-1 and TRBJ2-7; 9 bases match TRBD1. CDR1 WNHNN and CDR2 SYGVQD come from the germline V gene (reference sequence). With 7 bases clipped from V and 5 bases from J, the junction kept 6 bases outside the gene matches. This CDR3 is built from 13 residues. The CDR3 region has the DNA TGCGCCAGCAACGATGGACAGGGGAACGAGCAGTACTTC. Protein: CASNDGQGNEQYF.

The CDR3 spells CASIDRDRGNQPQHF. In DNA, the CDR3 is TGTGCCAGTATCGACCGGGACAGAGGCAATCAGCCCCAGCATTTT. The chain recombines TRBV19 with TRBJ1-5; 7 bases fit TRBD1. This CDR3 has 15 residues. CDR1 is LNHDA, CDR2 SQIVND, per germline (reference sequence). The V segment lost 7 bases and the J segment 2 bases; nucleotides outside the gene matches: 8.

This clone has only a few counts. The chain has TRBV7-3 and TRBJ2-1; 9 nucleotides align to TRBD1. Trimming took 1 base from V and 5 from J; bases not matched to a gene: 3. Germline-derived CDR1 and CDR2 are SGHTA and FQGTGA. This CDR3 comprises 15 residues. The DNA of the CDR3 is TGTGCCAGCAGCTTAAACAGGGGGCCGAACAATGAGCAGTTCTTC. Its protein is CASSLNRGPNNEQFF.

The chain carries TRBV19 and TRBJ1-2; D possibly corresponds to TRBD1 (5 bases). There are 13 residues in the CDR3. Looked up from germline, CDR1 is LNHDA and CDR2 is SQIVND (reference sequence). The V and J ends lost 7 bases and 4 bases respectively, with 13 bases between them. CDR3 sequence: CASTPGLLYGYTF. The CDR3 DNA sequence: TGTGCCAGTACCCCGGGACTCCTCTATGGCTACACCTTC.

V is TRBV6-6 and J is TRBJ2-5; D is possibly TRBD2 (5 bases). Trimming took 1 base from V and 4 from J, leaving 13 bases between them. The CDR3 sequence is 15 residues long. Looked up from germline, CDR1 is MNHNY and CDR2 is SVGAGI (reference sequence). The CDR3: CASSYLASNRETQYF. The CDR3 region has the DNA TGTGCCAGCAGTTACTTAGCTAGCAATCGAGAGACCCAGTACTTC.

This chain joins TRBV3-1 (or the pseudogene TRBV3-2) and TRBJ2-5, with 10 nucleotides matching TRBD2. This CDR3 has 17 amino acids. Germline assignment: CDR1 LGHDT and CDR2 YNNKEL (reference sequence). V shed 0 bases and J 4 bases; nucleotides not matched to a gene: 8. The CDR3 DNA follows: TGTGCCAGCAGCCAAGATCTGATAGCGGGGGGTAGAGAGACCCAGTACTTC. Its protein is CASSQDLIAGGRETQYF.

The CDR3 DNA follows: TGTGCCAGCAGCCGCCTCCCGGGGGAGAATTACGAGCAGTACTTC. Translating it yields CASSRLPGENYEQYF. This rearrangement joins TRBV3-1 (or the pseudogene TRBV3-2) to TRBJ2-7, with D perhaps TRBD2 (6 bases). Germline assignment: CDR1 LGHDT and CDR2 YNNKEL (reference sequence). Trimming removed 4 bases at V and 4 bases at J, with 17 bases between. CDR3 length: 15 amino acids.

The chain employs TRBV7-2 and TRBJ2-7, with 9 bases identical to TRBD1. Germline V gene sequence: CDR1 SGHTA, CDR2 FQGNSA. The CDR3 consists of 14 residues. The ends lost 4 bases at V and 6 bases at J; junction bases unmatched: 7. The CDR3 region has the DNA TGTGCCAGCAGCTCTACACTGACAGGGGGCGAGCAGTACTTC. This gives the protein CASSSTLTGGEQYF.

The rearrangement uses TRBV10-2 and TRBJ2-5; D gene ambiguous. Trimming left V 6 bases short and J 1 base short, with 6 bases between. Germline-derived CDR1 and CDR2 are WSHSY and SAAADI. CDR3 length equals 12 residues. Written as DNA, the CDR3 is TGCGCCAGCAGCCTTTTCCAAGAGACCCAGTACTTC. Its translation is CASSLFQETQYF.

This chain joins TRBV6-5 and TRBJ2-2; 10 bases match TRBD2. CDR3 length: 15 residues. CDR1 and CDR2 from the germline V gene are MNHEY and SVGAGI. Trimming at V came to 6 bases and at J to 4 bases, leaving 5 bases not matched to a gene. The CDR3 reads CASRPAGGPTGELFF. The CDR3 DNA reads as TGTGCCAGCAGACCAGCGGGGGGGCCCACCGGGGAGCTGTTTTTT.

The CDR3 loop is CASSQRQGATNTEAFF. CDR3 DNA: TGTGCCAGCAGCCAAAGACAGGGGGCAACGAACACTGAAGCTTTCTTT. The rearrangement uses TRBV14 and TRBJ1-1; 10 positions agree with TRBD1. This CDR3 comprises 16 residues. Germline V gene data show CDR1 as SGHDN and CDR2 as FVKESK. With V trimmed by 2 bases and J by 1 base, 4 bases remained unmatched.